This T cell receptor beta chain was recorded in a study of cytomegalovirus exposure and HLA in healthy donors. The study, taken as a whole, reports: Presence/absence analyses supposed approximately even sequencing depth among donors. Some V segments, TRBV6-2 and TRBV6-3 among them, were indistinguishable and were therefore excluded. V- and J-gene trimming in TCR beta was tied to a missense DCLRE1C variant by an analysis performed later. CMV serostatus was the only immune exposure information that was available.

This CDR3 is 15 amino acids long. The V end was cut by 0 bases, the J end by 5 bases, with 13 bases between. Germline CDR1 reads MNHEY; CDR2 reads SVGAGI. With regard to this clone: What it recognizes is unknown.

In the PCR, 60 Vbeta and 13 Jbeta primers were used. Profiling relied on immunoSEQ multiplex PCR, and the TCRdb table lists in-frame clones only, not all of them. The profile shows 150,000 to 200,000 clones, approximately 86% of them singletons. Sequencing input: PBMCs. This sequence was found in a woman younger than 30 in good health and CMV-seronegative. The chain joins TRBV6-5 to TRBJ1-2, with TRBD1 as a possible D gene (6 bases). The DNA for the CDR3 is TGTGCCAGCAGTTACTCGAGACAGGCTGCTTATGGCTACACCTTC. Its translation: CASSYSRQAAYGYTF.